The 15 T cell receptor beta chains reported below all come from one sample, sequenced in a study of CD8 T cells in ankylosing spondylitis (dated by TCRdb to 2015 to 2018). What the research found in general, with its limitations: Blood from ankylosing spondylitis patients appeared to be characterized by a TCR beta motif composed of eight highly homologous amino acid variants.

Their target antigens are unknown. The method behind the library was 5' RACE. The run used an Illumina HiSeq 2500. TCRdb reran the public reads through fastp at Q25 and MiXCR, keeping productive beta chains. All rows with the same CDR3 protein become a single entry with the most common DNA and genes. The sample table shows 500,000 to 550,000 distinct CDR3 sequences, and 12% are seen once. The top ten hold 6.8% of the sample. What was sequenced was blood, either unsorted or a sorted T cell fraction (not recorded which). The origin of the receptors is a male donor with ankylosing spondylitis.

There are a few counts of this clonotype. The chain is built from TRBV15 and TRBJ2-2; D is unresolved. Trimming removed 4 bases at V and 6 bases at J, with 6 bases between. The germline V gene encodes CDR1 LNHNV and CDR2 YYDKDF (reference sequence). This CDR3 has 12 residues. For the CDR3, the DNA is TGTGCCACCAGCACAGGTCCCGGGGAGCTGTTTTTT. Amino acids: CATSTGPGELFF.

This clonotype showed up many times. The chain carries TRBV20-1 and TRBJ2-1; D ambiguous. V was cut by 0 bases and J by 4 bases, with 10 bases left in between. Germline assignment: CDR1 DFQATT and CDR2 SNEGSKA (reference sequence). The CDR3 extends over 14 amino acids. CDR3 sequence reads: CSARDLLPYNEQFF. The DNA for the CDR3 is TGCAGTGCTAGAGACCTCCTCCCGTACAATGAGCAGTTCTTC.

The chain uses TRBV27 and TRBJ2-1, with 9 bases fitting TRBD2. This CDR3 comprises 14 residues. V shed 6 bases, J shed 9 bases, and the junction held 9 bases outside the gene matches. Germline V gene sequence: CDR1 MNHEY, CDR2 SMNVEV (reference sequence). CDR3 sequence: CASRGAGGPREQFF. In DNA form, the CDR3 reads TGTGCCAGCAGGGGCGCGGGAGGGCCGCGTGAGCAGTTCTTC.

This clonotype was seen a few times. The chain joins TRBV12-3 or TRBV12-4 to TRBJ2-3, with D maybe TRBD2 (5 bases). V was cut by 5 bases and J by 9 bases, with 15 bases left in between. This CDR3 has 13 residues. DNA for the CDR3: TGTGCCAGCAGTGTCCCCGAGGACTCAACGCAGTATTTT. This translates into CASSVPEDSTQYF.

This clonotype has at least ten counts. The V call is TRBV5-6, the J call TRBJ1-1; tentative D call: TRBD1 (6 bases). The V and J ends lost 4 bases and 6 bases respectively, with 16 bases between them. Looked up from germline, CDR1 is SGHDT and CDR2 is YYEEEE. This CDR3 spans 14 amino acids. CDR3 residues: CASSPRGGVPEAFF. The CDR3 region has the DNA TGTGCCAGCAGCCCAAGGGGGGGGGTGCCTGAAGCTTTCTTT.

A few counts support this clonotype. The V gene is TRBV5-1, the J gene TRBJ1-4; D perhaps matches TRBD1 (6 bases). The V end lost 0 bases, the J end lost 5 bases, and 14 bases lay between the germline ends. The CDR3 length is 16 residues. The germline V gene encodes CDR1 SGHRS and CDR2 YFSETQ. The CDR3 coding sequence is TGCGCCAGCAGCTTGGTTGGGACAAGCCTAAATGAAAAACTGTTTTTT. Its translation: CASSLVGTSLNEKLFF.

V is TRBV2 and J is TRBJ1-2; a weak D match, TRBD1 (5 bases). Trimming removed 6 bases at V and 8 bases at J, with 19 bases between. The CDR3 spans 14 residues. CDR1 and CDR2 (germline): SNHLY, FYNNEI. Here the CDR3 DNA reads TGTGCCAGCAGCGAGATAGGGGACCCGGGAGGCTACACCTTC. Residues: CASSEIGDPGGYTF.

This rearrangement joins TRBV12-3 or TRBV12-4 to TRBJ1-2, with D possibly being TRBD1 (5 bases). The CDR3 consists of 13 residues. The germline V and J ends were trimmed by 5 bases and 2 bases, with 9 bases remaining between them. The CDR3 DNA follows: TGTGCCAGCAGTACGACAGTCAACTATGGCTACACCTTC. It encodes CASSTTVNYGYTF.

This clonotype has only a few counts. The V and J genes are TRBV7-2 and TRBJ2-1; D may be TRBD1 (6 bases). This CDR3 has 16 residues. Germline loops: CDR1 SGHTA, CDR2 FQGNSA. Trimming removed 3 bases at V and 0 bases at J, with 12 bases between. CDR3 DNA: TGTGCCAGCAGCTTGATCGGCAGGGGCTCCTACAATGAGCAGTTCTTC. This sequence encodes CASSLIGRGSYNEQFF.

This clonotype appeared a few times. V is TRBV4-1 and J is TRBJ2-7, with 7 bases that match TRBD1. J lost 6 bases, V lost 1 base, and 3 bases had no gene match. Per the germline V gene, CDR1 is MGHRA and CDR2 is YSYEKL. The CDR3 has 13 amino acids. CDR3 DNA: TGCGCCAGCAGCCAAGGCCCAGGGGGCGAGCAGTACGTC. Protein: CASSQGPGGEQYV.

The chain couples TRBV5-1 to TRBJ2-5, with D uncertain. Trimming removed 0 bases from V and 4 bases from J, with 7 bases in between. This CDR3 contains 13 residues. CDR1 and CDR2 from the germline V gene are SGHRS and YFSETQ. CDR3 amino acids: CASSLGPSETQYF. DNA of the CDR3: TGCGCCAGCAGCTTGGGTCCCTCAGAGACCCAGTACTTC.

This clonotype has just a few counts. In DNA form, the CDR3 reads TGTGCCATCAGGGCCGGGGGACTAGCTTCTTATGAGCAGTTCTTC. Its translation: CAIRAGGLASYEQFF. The chain is built from TRBV10-3 and TRBJ2-1; 9 positions match TRBD2. V lost 6 bases, J lost 8 bases, and 11 bases stayed unmatched. Germline lookup yields CDR1 ENHRY and CDR2 SYGVKD. CDR3 length: 15 amino acids.

Regarding this clonotype: A junction boundary mismatches the germline segment, possibly from a read error. This sequence joins TRBV27 and TRBJ2-1; 7 bases are a match to TRBD2. This CDR3 is 12 amino acids long. Per the germline V gene, CDR1 is MNHEY and CDR2 is SMNVEV (reference sequence). The CDR3 bases are TGTGCCAGCAGCAGTAGACTAGCCTCCCCGATCTTC. Translated, it gives CASSSRLASPIF.

This clonotype came up a few times. J is TRBJ1-2 and V is TRBV12-3 or TRBV12-4, with TRBD1 matching over 7 bases. The CDR3 totals 14 residues. Trimming took 1 base from V and 8 from J; bases not matched to a gene: 7. Written as DNA, the CDR3 is TGTGCCAGCAGTTTAGGGGCATCGGGACAGGGCTACACCTTC. Translating gives CASSLGASGQGYTF.

The chain has TRBV6-5 and TRBJ2-7; 11 bases align to TRBD2. Germline loops: CDR1 MNHEY, CDR2 SVGAGI. This CDR3 has 15 amino acids. With 5 bases clipped from V and 3 bases from J, the junction kept 6 bases outside the gene matches. CDR3 coding DNA: TGTGCCAGCAGTCACCTAGCGGGAGGCTTCTACGAGCAGTACTTC. Translated, it gives CASSHLAGGFYEQYF.